This TCR beta chain was sequenced for a study of graft-versus-host responses after intestinal transplantation. As for the study in general: All recipients got anti-thymocyte globulin induction, then tacrolimus and steroids for 2 to 4 years.

Profiled with immunoSEQ multiplex PCR; TCRdb holds only in-frame clones, not every one. This sample has approximately 63,000 clones, with around 90% found just once. This clone was seen a handful of times. As yet, its antigen is unknown. Both intraepithelial and lamina propria lymphocytes were released by processing graft tissue. Trimming took 9 bases from V and 9 from J, leaving 17 bases between them. This CDR3 is 12 amino acids long. Germline assignment: CDR1 MNHEY and CDR2 SVGAGI. Study observations and caveats: Ileal or blood samples showed some GvH clones first, and such clones were also found in recipient marrow. Declines in HvG clones occurring early post-transplant were associated with peak circulating GvH clone levels. Within allografts, high graft-versus-host to host-versus-graft clonal ratios were seen among patients with graft-donor T cell macrochimerism.

Sample: ileum tissue, taken roughly 390 days after transplant. This sequence originates from a human patient who received an intestinal transplant, so some T cells may come from the graft donor. The chain carries TRBV6-5 and TRBJ1-2; the D gene is possibly TRBD1 (6 bases). CDR3 sequence (DNA): TGTGCCAGTCAAAGGCCCAGGGGAAGCTACACCTTC. It encodes CASQRPRGSYTF.